These 2 T cell receptor beta chains were sequenced from one sample in a study of blood T cell repertoires in COVID-19. Only in-frame clones appear in the TCRdb table, and some are missing; sequencing was by immunoSEQ multiplex PCR. The repertoire includes under 550,000 clones, approximately 90% of them detected once, and 0.65% to 1% sits in the top ten. The sequenced material came from peripheral blood. The receptors originated from a young man with COVID-19, enrolled during active disease.

The chain employs TRBV3-1 (or the pseudogene TRBV3-2) and TRBJ1-1; D may be TRBD1 (6 bases). CDR1 LGHDT and CDR2 YNNKEL come from the germline V gene (reference sequence). Trimming left V 2 bases short and J 4 bases short, with 14 bases between. The CDR3 runs to 15 residues. As DNA, the CDR3 is TGTGCCAGCAGCCAACCCCAGGGGTTGGGCACTGAAGCTTTCTTT. Its translation: CASSQPQGLGTEAFF.

The chain couples TRBV7-3 to TRBJ2-2, with D perhaps matching TRBD2 (6 bases). V was clipped by 4 bases and J by 0 bases, with 12 bases between them. The CDR3 is made up of 16 amino acids. Per the germline V gene, CDR1 is SGHTA and CDR2 is FQGTGA. CDR3 loop: CASSYRAGPNTGELFF. The CDR3, as DNA: TGTGCCAGCAGCTACCGAGCGGGCCCGAACACCGGGGAGCTGTTTTTT.